In this sample, the clone carrying this T cell receptor (beta chain) turned up a few times. Its antigen is currently unknown. A second PCR, run for about 7 to 12 cycles, used a sample-barcoded 5' primer plus a J-beta primer mix. In TCRdb, the 5' RACE reads were re-called with MiXCR into one record per CDR3 protein. Here the sample spans some 1.8 million distinct CDR3 sequences, about 39% being singletons. This sample is part of a study of blood T cells in healthy people across ages. Regarding the study as a whole: Higher diversity, along with more naive CD4+ cells, distinguished long-lived donors from aged donors.

The sequence was collected from a human donor in good health. Material for sequencing was blood.

The CDR3 region is CASSGDSLSPLHF. CDR3 bases: TGTGCCAGCAGCGGGGACAGCCTTTCACCCCTCCACTTT. The rearrangement joins TRBV7-9 to TRBJ1-6; 7 bases agree with TRBD1. CDR1 SEHNR and CDR2 FQNEAQ come from the germline V gene (reference sequence). CDR3 length: 13 residues. The ends lost 5 bases at V and 9 bases at J; junction bases unmatched: 4.